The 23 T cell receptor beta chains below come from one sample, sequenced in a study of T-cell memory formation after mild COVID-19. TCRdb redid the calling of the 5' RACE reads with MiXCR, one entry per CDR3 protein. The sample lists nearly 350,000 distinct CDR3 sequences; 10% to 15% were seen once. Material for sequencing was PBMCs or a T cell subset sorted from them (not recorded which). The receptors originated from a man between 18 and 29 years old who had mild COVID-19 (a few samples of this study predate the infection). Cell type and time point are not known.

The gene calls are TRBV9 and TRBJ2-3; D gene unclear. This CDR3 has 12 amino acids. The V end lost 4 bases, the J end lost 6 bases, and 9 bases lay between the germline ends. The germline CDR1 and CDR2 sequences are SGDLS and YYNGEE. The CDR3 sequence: CASSPAFDTQYF. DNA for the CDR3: TGTGCCAGCAGCCCGGCTTTTGATACGCAGTATTTT.

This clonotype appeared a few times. The CDR3 here is CASSLGTGVDQPQHF. The CDR3 coding sequence is TGCGCCAGCAGCTTAGGGACAGGGGTGGATCAGCCCCAGCATTTT. The chain carries TRBV5-1 and TRBJ1-5, with 10 bases identical to TRBD1. After removal of 2 bases from V and 5 bases from J, the junction contained 4 bases not matched to a gene. The germline V gene encodes CDR1 SGHRS and CDR2 YFSETQ. There are 15 residues in the CDR3. Supplemented by reference TRBV5-1 and TRBJ1-5, the full variable domain reads KAGVTQTPRYLIKTRGQQVTLSCSPISGHRSVSWYQQTPGQGLQFLFEYFSETQRNKGNFPGRFSGRQFSNSRSEMNVSTLELGDSALYLCASSLGTGVDQPQHFGDGTRLSIL.

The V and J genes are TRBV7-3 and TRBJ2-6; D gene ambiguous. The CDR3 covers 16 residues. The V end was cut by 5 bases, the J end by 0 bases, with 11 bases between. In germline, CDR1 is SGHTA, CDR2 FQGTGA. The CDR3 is CASSQGPVSGANVLTF. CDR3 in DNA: TGTGCCAGCAGCCAAGGCCCCGTCTCTGGGGCCAACGTCCTGACTTTC.

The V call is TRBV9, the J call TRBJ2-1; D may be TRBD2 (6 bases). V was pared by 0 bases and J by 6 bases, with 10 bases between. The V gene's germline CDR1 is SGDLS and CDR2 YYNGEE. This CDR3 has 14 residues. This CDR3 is CASSVVISGNEQFF. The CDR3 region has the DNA TGTGCCAGCAGCGTAGTAATTAGCGGCAATGAGCAGTTCTTC.

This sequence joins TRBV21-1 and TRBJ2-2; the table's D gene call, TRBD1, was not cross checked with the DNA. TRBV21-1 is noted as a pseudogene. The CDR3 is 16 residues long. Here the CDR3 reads CASSKAGQGSSGELFF. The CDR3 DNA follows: TGTGCCAGCAGCAAAGCGGGACAGGGTTCCTCCGGGGAGCTGTTTTTT.

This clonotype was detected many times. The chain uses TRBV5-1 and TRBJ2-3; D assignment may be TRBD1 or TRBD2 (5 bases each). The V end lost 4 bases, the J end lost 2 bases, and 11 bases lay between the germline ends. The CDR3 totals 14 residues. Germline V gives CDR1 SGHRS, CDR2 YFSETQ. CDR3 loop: CASSPGTFTDTQYF. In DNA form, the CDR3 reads TGCGCCAGCAGCCCCGGGACCTTCACAGATACGCAGTATTTT.

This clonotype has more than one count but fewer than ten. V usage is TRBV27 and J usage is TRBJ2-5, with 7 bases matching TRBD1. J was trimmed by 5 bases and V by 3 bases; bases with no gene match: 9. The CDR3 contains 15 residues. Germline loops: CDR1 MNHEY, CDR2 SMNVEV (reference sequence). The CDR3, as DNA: TGTGCCAGCAGTTTTTGGCAGGGGGAGAGGGAGACCCAGTACTTC. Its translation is CASSFWQGERETQYF.

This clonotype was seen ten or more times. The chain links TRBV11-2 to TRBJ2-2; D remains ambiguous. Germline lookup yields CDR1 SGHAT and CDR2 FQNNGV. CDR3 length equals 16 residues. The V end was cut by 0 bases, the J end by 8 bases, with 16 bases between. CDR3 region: CASSLDRRVEMGELFF. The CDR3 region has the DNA TGTGCCAGCAGCTTAGATCGCCGGGTAGAGATGGGGGAGCTGTTTTTT.

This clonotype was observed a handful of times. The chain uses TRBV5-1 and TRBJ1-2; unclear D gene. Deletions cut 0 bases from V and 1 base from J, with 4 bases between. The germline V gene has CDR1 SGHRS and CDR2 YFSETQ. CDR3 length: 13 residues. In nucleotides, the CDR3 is TGCGCCAGCAGCTTGGGCTTTAACTATGGCTACACCTTC. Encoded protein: CASSLGFNYGYTF.

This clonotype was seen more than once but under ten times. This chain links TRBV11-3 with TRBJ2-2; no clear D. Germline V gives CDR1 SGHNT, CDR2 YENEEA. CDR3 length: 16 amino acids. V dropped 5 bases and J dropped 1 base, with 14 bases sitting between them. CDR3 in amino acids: CASSPAAGVNTGELFF. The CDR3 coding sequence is TGTGCCAGCAGCCCCGCAGCAGGAGTGAACACCGGGGAGCTGTTTTTT.

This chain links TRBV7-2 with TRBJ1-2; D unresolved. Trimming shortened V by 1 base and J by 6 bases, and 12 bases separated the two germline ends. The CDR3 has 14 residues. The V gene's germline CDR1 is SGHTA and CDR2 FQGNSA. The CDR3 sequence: CASSLGGPLNGYTF. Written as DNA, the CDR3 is TGTGCCAGCAGCTTAGGCGGACCTCTCAATGGCTACACCTTC.

In nucleotides, the CDR3 is TGTGCCAGCAGCTTGGATCTTCTCCCGGGTGGCTACACCTTC. It is translated as CASSLDLLPGGYTF. The chain recombines TRBV5-5 with TRBJ1-2; D is ambiguous. The CDR3 loop spans 14 amino acids. With 0 bases removed from V and 7 bases from J, the gap between germline ends came to 13 bases. Germline V gene data show CDR1 as SGHKS and CDR2 as YYEKEE (reference sequence).

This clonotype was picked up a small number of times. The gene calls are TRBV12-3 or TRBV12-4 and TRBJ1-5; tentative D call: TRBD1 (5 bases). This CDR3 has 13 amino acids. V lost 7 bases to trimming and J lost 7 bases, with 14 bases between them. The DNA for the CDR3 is TGTGCCAGCACCCCGGGGGAAGGGCAGCCCCAGCATTTT. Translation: CASTPGEGQPQHF.

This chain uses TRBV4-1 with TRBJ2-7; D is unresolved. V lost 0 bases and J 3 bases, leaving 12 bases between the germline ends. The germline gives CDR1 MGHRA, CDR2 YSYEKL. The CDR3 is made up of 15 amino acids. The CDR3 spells CASSQEKRRGYEQYV. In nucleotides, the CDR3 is TGCGCCAGCAGCCAAGAGAAACGGAGAGGCTACGAGCAGTACGTC.

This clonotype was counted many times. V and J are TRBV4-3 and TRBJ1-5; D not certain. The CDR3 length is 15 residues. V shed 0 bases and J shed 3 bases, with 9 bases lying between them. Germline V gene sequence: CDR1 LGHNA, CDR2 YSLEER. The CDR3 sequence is CASSQDLATNQPQHF. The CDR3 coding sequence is TGCGCCAGCAGCCAAGATTTGGCCACCAATCAGCCCCAGCATTTT.

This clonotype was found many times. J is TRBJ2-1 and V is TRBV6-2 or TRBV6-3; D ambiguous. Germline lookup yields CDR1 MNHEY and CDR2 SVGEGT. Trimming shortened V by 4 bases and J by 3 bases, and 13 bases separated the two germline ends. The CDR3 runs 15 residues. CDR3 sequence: CASSSNGPLYNEQFF. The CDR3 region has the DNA TGTGCCAGCAGTTCCAACGGCCCCCTCTACAATGAGCAGTTCTTC.

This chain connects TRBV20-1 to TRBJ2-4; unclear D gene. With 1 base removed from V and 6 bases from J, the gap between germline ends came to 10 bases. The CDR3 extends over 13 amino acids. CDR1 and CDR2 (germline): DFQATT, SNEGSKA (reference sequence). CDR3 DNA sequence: TGCAGTGCTAGAGTAGCAACGCTAAACATTCAGTACTTC. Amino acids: CSARVATLNIQYF.

CDR3 nucleotide sequence: TGCAGTGCACGAAAACTAGCGGCCTACGAGCAGTACTTC. This translates into CSARKLAAYEQYF. This chain uses TRBV20-1 with TRBJ2-7; TRBD2 aligns across 8 bases. CDR1 is DFQATT and CDR2 is SNEGSKA in the germline V gene (reference sequence). The V segment lost 6 bases and the J segment 2 bases; nucleotides outside the gene matches: 6. The CDR3 consists of 13 residues.

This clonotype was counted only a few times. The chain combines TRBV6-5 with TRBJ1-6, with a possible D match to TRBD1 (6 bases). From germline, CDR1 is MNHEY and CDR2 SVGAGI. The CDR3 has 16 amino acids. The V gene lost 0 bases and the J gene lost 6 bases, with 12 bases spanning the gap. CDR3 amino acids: CASSYSTGTPNSPLHF. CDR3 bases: TGTGCCAGCAGTTACTCGACCGGGACACCTAATTCACCCCTCCACTTT.

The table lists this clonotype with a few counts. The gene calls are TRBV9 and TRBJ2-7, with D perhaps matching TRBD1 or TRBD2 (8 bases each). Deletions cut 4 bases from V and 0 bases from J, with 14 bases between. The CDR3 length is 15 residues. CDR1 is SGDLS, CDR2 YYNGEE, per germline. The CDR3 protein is CASSRQGTSSYEQYF. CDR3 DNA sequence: TGTGCCAGCAGCAGACAGGGGACTAGCTCCTACGAGCAGTACTTC.

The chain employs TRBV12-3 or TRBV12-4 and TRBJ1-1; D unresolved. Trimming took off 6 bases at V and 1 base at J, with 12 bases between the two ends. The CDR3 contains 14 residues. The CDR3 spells CASSRGDGNTEAFF. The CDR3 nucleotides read TGTGCCAGCAGCCGAGGAGACGGGAACACTGAAGCTTTCTTT.

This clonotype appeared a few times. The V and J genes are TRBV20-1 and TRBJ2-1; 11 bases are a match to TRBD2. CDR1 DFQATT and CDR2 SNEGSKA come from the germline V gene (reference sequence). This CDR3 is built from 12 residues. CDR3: CSYSGGDNEQFF. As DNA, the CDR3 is TGCAGCTATAGCGGGGGGGACAATGAGCAGTTCTTC.

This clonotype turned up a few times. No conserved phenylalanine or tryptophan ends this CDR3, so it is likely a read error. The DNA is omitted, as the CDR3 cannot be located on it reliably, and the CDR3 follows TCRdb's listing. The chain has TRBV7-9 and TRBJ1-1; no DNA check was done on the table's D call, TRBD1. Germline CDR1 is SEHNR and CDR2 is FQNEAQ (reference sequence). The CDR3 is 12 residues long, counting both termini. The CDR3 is CASSRDRGPTKV.